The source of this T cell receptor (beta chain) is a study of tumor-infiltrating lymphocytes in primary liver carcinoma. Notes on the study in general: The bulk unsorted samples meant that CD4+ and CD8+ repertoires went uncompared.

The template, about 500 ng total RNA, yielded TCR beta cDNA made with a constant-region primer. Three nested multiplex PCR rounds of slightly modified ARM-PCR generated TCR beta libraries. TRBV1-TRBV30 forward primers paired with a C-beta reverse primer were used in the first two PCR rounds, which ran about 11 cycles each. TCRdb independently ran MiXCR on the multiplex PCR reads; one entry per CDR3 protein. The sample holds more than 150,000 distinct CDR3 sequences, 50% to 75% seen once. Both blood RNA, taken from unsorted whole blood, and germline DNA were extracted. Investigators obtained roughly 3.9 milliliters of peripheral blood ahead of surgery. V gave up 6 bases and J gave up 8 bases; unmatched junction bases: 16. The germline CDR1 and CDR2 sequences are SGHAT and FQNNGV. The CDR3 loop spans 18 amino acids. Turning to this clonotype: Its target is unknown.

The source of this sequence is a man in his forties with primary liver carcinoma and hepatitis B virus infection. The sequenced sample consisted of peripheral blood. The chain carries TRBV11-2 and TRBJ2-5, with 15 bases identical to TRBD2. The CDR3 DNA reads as TGTGCCAGCAGTTTAAGGACTAGCGGGAGGGCCTGGGGAGATACCCAGTACTTC. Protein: CASSLRTSGRAWGDTQYF.